This TCR beta chain was recorded in a study of shared clonotypes between healthy human individuals. The sequencing of unsorted PBMC DNA took place on ten immunoSEQ deep assay plates. The assay was immunoSEQ multiplex PCR, and TCRdb's table has in-frame clones only and misses some. This sample carries about 560,000 clones, around three quarters of them seen once, and the ten largest clones take 12%. The CDR3 is made up of 11 amino acids. Trimming took 3 bases from V and 9 from J, leaving 6 bases between them. Germline CDR1 reads LNHDA; CDR2 reads SQIVND (reference sequence). The receptor comes from a woman between 40 and 55 years old in good health. Some clones in this sample may be carry-over from other donors' samples. The chain uses TRBV19 and TRBJ2-1; no firm D call. Material: PBMCs. For the CDR3, the DNA is TGTGCCAGTAGTATCCCCTCTGAGCAGTTCTTC. It encodes CASSIPSEQFF. The variable domain in full, completed from reference TRBV19 and TRBJ2-1, reads DGGITQSPKYLFRKEGQNVTLSCEQNLNHDAMYWYRQDPGQGLRLIYYSQIVNDFQKGDIAEGYSVSREKKESFPLTVTSAQKNPTAFYLCASSIPSEQFFGPGTRLTVL.